This T cell receptor beta chain was identified during a study of vaccination effects on CD4 cells after COVID-19. As for this clone: Its antigen is unidentified.

Viral peptide pools were used in the ViraFEST assay to expand antigen-specific CD4+ T cells, and sequencing came afterward. Culturing for about ten days preceded CD4+ T cell isolation. Testing of the vaccine recipients showed negative nucleocapsid antibodies and no prior SARS-CoV-2 infection. Cultures used roughly 2.2 million PBMC per well, 9.5 to 10 IU/ml IL-2 and approximately 11 ug/ml peptides. Profiled with immunoSEQ multiplex PCR; TCRdb holds only in-frame clones, not every one. The table lists around 55,000 clones, roughly 70% of them singletons, with approximately 20% in the top ten. The CDR3 loop spans 17 amino acids. Per the germline V gene, CDR1 is LNHDA and CDR2 is SQIVND (reference sequence). With 6 bases removed from V and 6 bases from J, the gap between germline ends came to 24 bases.

The input for sequencing was CD4+ T cells from PBMCs cultured with SARS-CoV-2 spike peptides, taken before COVID-19 vaccination. The receptor was isolated from a human donor who received a COVID-19 vaccine. This chain links TRBV19 with TRBJ1-5, with a tentative D call TRBD1 (5 bases). CDR3 DNA: TGTGCCAGTAGCCATAGGGGCACCCTAATAGGTCCTCAGCCCCAGCATTTT. Protein: CASSHRGTLIGPQPQHF.